Following are 14 T cell receptor beta chains from one sample sequenced in a study of T cells after yellow fever vaccination. MiXCR, applied by TCRdb to the 5' RACE reads, yields one record per CDR3 protein. The sample comprises some 350,000 distinct CDR3 sequences, about 4% of which are singletons, and 24% rests with the top ten. The source was PBMCs, collected 5 days after the yellow fever booster vaccination. The receptors derive from a man in his late teens or twenties who received the YFV17D yellow fever vaccine.

This clonotype was picked up many times. This chain links TRBV27 with TRBJ1-4; a weak D match, TRBD1 (5 bases). Trimming left V 4 bases short and J 4 bases short, with 13 bases between. The CDR3 spans 15 residues. The germline CDR1 and CDR2 sequences are MNHEY and SMNVEV (reference sequence). The CDR3 region has the DNA TGTGCCAGCAGTTCCCCAGCTGGGGGTAATGAAAAACTGTTTTTT. This gives the protein CASSSPAGGNEKLFF.

The chain joins TRBV16 to TRBJ2-5; maybe TRBD1 (6 bases). Trimming shortened V by 4 bases and J by 5 bases, and 11 bases separated the two germline ends. In germline, CDR1 is KGHSY, CDR2 FQNENV. The CDR3 is 13 amino acids. DNA for the CDR3: TGTGCCAGCAGCCCAGGGGCAGAGGAGACCCAGTACTTC. This codes for CASSPGAEETQYF.

This clonotype was seen a few times. V gene TRBV3-1 combines with J gene TRBJ1-2; D may be TRBD1 (5 bases). CDR3 length: 14 residues. The V gene's germline CDR1 is LGHDT and CDR2 YNNKEL (reference sequence). The V end was cut by 2 bases, the J end by 5 bases, with 12 bases between. The CDR3 DNA reads as TGTGCCAGCAGCCAACCCGACAGAGAATATGGCTACACCTTC. Translated, it gives CASSQPDREYGYTF.

This clonotype was recorded many times. The chain links TRBV28 to TRBJ2-6; no reliable D call. CDR1 and CDR2 (germline): MDHEN, SYDVKM. This CDR3 comprises 12 residues. Trimming shortened V by 7 bases and J by 5 bases, and 6 bases separated the two germline ends. The CDR3 sequence: CASTSRANVLTF. The CDR3 DNA is TGTGCCAGCACCTCGCGGGCCAACGTCCTGACTTTC.

This clonotype showed up many times. V gene TRBV12-3 or TRBV12-4 combines with J gene TRBJ2-7, with D possibly being TRBD2 (6 bases). V was clipped by 6 bases and J by 2 bases, with 11 bases between them. The CDR3 runs to 13 residues. The CDR3 DNA sequence: TGTGCCAGCAGCGGGGGATTGGCCTACGAGCAGTACGTC. This encodes CASSGGLAYEQYV.

This clonotype was seen many times. The rearrangement uses TRBV2 and TRBJ2-7; no firm D call. CDR1 and CDR2 from the germline V gene are SNHLY and FYNNEI. V was shortened by 6 bases and J by 3 bases, with 6 bases between the two germline ends. The CDR3 is 11 amino acids. This CDR3 reads CASRMGYEQYV. The CDR3 nucleotides are TGTGCCAGCAGAATGGGCTACGAGCAGTACGTC.

This clonotype was seen more than once but under ten times. DNA for the CDR3: TGTGCCAGCAGCCATAACGGGGACGGGTCCGTCGATGAGCAGTTCTTC. As protein: CASSHNGDGSVDEQFF. This rearrangement joins TRBV7-6 to TRBJ2-1, with D possibly being TRBD1 or TRBD2 (5 bases each). The CDR3 contains 16 residues. Trimming stripped 5 bases from V and 8 bases from J, with 22 bases between. CDR1 and CDR2 (germline): SGHVS, FNYEAQ.

The chain uses TRBV7-2 and TRBJ2-1; D call uncertain. The germline V gene has CDR1 SGHTA and CDR2 FQGNSA. V shed 3 bases and J shed 4 bases, with 13 bases lying between them. The CDR3 runs 15 residues. The CDR3 protein is CASSFDWGRYNEQFF. CDR3 DNA: TGTGCCAGCAGCTTCGACTGGGGTCGGTACAATGAGCAGTTCTTC.

There are many counts of this clonotype. The genes are TRBV7-9 and TRBJ1-1; no reliable D call. The length of the CDR3 is 16 residues. CDR1 and CDR2 from the germline V gene are SEHNR and FQNEAQ (reference sequence). Trimming removed 1 base at V and 0 bases at J, with 12 bases between. Here the CDR3 reads CASSLGAGLLNTEAFF. CDR3 in DNA: TGTGCCAGCAGCTTAGGGGCAGGCCTACTGAACACTGAAGCTTTCTTT. The full variable domain, completed using reference TRBV7-9 and TRBJ1-1, is DTGVSQNPRHKITKRGQNVTFRCDPISEHNRLYWYRQTLGQGPEFLTYFQNEAQLEKSRLLSDRFSAERPKGSFSTLEIQRTEQGDSAMYLCASSLGAGLLNTEAFFGQGTRLTVV.

This clonotype showed up just a few times. The chain uses TRBV20-1 and TRBJ2-1, with TRBD1 as a possible D gene (6 bases). The CDR3 spans 15 residues. Trimming shortened V by 2 bases and J by 4 bases, and 15 bases separated the two germline ends. Germline V lookup: CDR1 DFQATT, CDR2 SNEGSKA (reference sequence). In DNA form, the CDR3 reads TGCAGTGCTAGATTGCAGGGGCTACGGTACAATGAGCAGTTCTTC. Translation: CSARLQGLRYNEQFF.

In this sample, this clonotype turned up many times. The rearrangement links TRBV20-1 to TRBJ2-1; TRBD1 aligns across 11 bases. V was pared by 0 bases and J by 6 bases, with 4 bases of the junction left unmatched. The germline V gene has CDR1 DFQATT and CDR2 SNEGSKA (reference sequence). This CDR3 comprises 15 residues. Written as DNA, the CDR3 is TGCAGTGCTAGAGATCGGGACAGGGGGACCAATGAGCAGTTCTTC. This sequence encodes CSARDRDRGTNEQFF.

This clonotype came up a few times. J is TRBJ1-6 and V is TRBV29-1, with D possibly TRBD1 on 6 matching bases. This CDR3 is built from 13 residues. Germline V gene sequence: CDR1 SQVTM, CDR2 ANQGSEA. V lost 5 bases and J 9 bases, leaving 14 bases between the germline ends. CDR3: CSVSTGPGSPLHF. The CDR3 DNA follows: TGCAGCGTTTCCACAGGGCCCGGTTCACCCCTCCACTTT.

The chain couples TRBV9 to TRBJ2-5, with D possibly TRBD2 on 7 matching bases. Germline V lookup: CDR1 SGDLS, CDR2 YYNGEE. The CDR3 covers 15 residues. Trimming cost V 3 bases and J 5 bases, with 17 bases left between them. CDR3 in amino acids: CASSAMGGAEETQYF. CDR3 DNA sequence: TGTGCCAGCAGCGCTATGGGGGGGGCGGAGGAGACCCAGTACTTC. The entire variable domain, with the rest obtained from reference TRBV9 and TRBJ2-5, is as follows: DSGVTQTPKHLITATGQRVTLRCSPRSGDLSVYWYQQSLDQGLQFLIQYYNGEERAKGNILERFSAQQFPDLHSELNLSSLELGDSALYFCASSAMGGAEETQYFGPGTRLLVL.

V is TRBV18 and J is TRBJ1-1; D call uncertain. Trimming stripped 4 bases from V and 11 bases from J, with 14 bases between. The length of the CDR3 is 12 residues. The germline gives CDR1 KGHSH, CDR2 LQKENI. The CDR3 DNA reads as TGTGCCAGCTCACTGACGAATCAGGAGGCTTTCTTT. Amino acid sequence: CASSLTNQEAFF.